This TCR beta chain came from a study of glioma-infiltrating T cells after dendritic cell vaccination. Whole-study context: Dendritic cell vaccination trial patients had either newly diagnosed or recurrent glioblastoma. Autologous tumor lysate-pulsed dendritic cell vaccination was given between the early 2000s and the early 2010s.

The table came from immunoSEQ multiplex PCR; TCRdb's copy has only in-frame clones and leaves some out. This sample carries 71,000 or so clones, around 81% of them seen once, and the ten largest clones take 7.9%. The study, taken as a whole, reports: Longer survival after dendritic cell vaccination followed higher pretreatment TIL content.

A remark on this clone: Its antigen is unknown.

This sample comprised blood, obtained before dendritic cell vaccination. This clonotype was obtained from a human donor with glioblastoma.

The CDR3 nucleotides read TGCAGCTTCGTTCCCAGCGGGGTTACAGATACGCAGTATTTT. Protein product: CSFVPSGVTDTQYF. J is TRBJ2-3 and V is TRBV29-1; 7 bases line up with TRBD2. This CDR3 contains 14 residues. Unmatched junction bases numbered 11, after V lost 8 bases and J lost 3 bases. The germline gives CDR1 SQVTM, CDR2 ANQGSEA.